This TCR beta chain was identified in a study of vaccination and CD4 T cells after COVID-19 (dated by TCRdb to between 2020 and 2023). General notes on the study: Convalescent patients had a positive SARS-CoV-2 result on nasal swab PCR, and of these patients, under ten had mild disease and one had severe disease. Six males and four females were included in the convalescent cohort, with two Hispanic individuals, seven Caucasians, two Asians and one multiracial person represented. Participants got two doses of the Pfizer-BioNTech BNT162b2 vaccine (n=8) or two doses of the Moderna mRNA-1273 vaccine (n=2). Post-COVID blood samples were collected from convalescent patients a median of approximately 93 days after diagnosis, with a range of about 30 to 180 days. Post-vaccine blood samples were obtained a median of around 74 days after the second vaccine dose, with a range of about 14 to 250 days. For stimulating the cultures, overlapping spike peptide pools were used, derived from SARS-CoV-2 as well as from the common cold coronaviruses HCoV-NL63, HCoV-OC43 and HCoV-229E. Control cultures used a CEFX viral epitope pool as positive control, an HIV-1 Nef peptide pool as negative control, or no peptide. The spike-specific CD4+ TCR repertoire was compared before and after mRNA vaccination in 10 COVID-19 convalescent patients and a handful of infection-naive healthy vaccine recipients. Broader findings and caveats from the paper: In convalescent patients, a median roughly 86% of post-vaccine SARS-CoV-2-reactive clones were detected only after vaccination, suggesting vaccine-specific priming. An increase in the median number of SARS-CoV-2-reactive clonotypes from around 20 after infection to a few dozen after vaccination was observed, but the change was not found to be significant. In convalescent patients, nearly all vaccine-specific clones (304 of 307) were found to be mono-reactive for SARS-CoV-2 spike rather than cross-reactive with common cold coronaviruses. Only a relatively small number of convalescent patients were included in the study, and early timepoints following natural infection were not analyzed.

The germline V gene specifies MNHEY as CDR1 and SVGEGT as CDR2. V is reduced by 2 bases and J by 0 bases, leaving a spacing of 12 bases between them. Inclusive of the bounding cysteine and phenylalanine, the CDR3 is 16 residues long. This entry keeps only the CDR3 DNA: 48 bases, framed from base 1. Of note for this clonotype: It has no known antigen specificity. Within one base of it there is no much larger clone, and no base qualities were kept.

The sample's treatment or condition label, in plain terms: roughly 10-day PBMC culture with coronavirus spike peptide pools or control peptides (ViraFEST assay). To expand antigen-specific T cells with peptide pools and then pick out the expanded clonotypes through TCR sequencing, the study relied on the ViraFEST assay. The convalescent patients' positive SARS-CoV-2 PCR tests fell between March and December 2020, which was before the Alpha, Beta and Delta variants emerged in the United States. Some 2 million PBMCs per well were cultured in IMDM with about 5% human AB serum and approximately 10 IU/ml IL-2, plus 10 ug/ml peptide pools. On days 3 and 7, half of the culture medium was replaced with fresh IL-2-containing medium. Once the cells had been in culture for about 10 days, the EasySep CD4+ T cell isolation kit was used to isolate CD4+ T cells by negative selection. PBMCs were separated from whole blood using Ficoll-Paque Plus gradient centrifugation and then either used fresh or cryopreserved at -140C. Each culture condition was generally run in triplicate wells.

Library preparation used PCR. TCR sequencing of DNA from cultured CD4+ T cells used the Oncomine TCR Beta short-read assay at the Johns Hopkins FTIC core. The QIAamp micro DNA kit was used to extract genomic DNA from the cultured CD4+ T cells. Oncomine TCR Beta libraries made from cultured CD4+ T cells were pooled using unique dual indexes and sequenced on an Illumina iSeq 100. Under the source paper's analysis protocol: Non-productive sequences were removed, and CDR3s that did not start with C, did not end with F or W, or were shorter than 7 amino acids were discarded. Antigen-specific clonotypes were identified with the MANAFEST web application by comparing peptide-stimulated wells with reference and other culture wells. To be called positive, a clone needed an FDR below 0.05, an odds ratio above 5, and a productive frequency above 0.1% in at least two of three replicate wells. Clonotypes that were significantly expanded in both SARS-CoV-2 spike wells and at least one common cold coronavirus spike condition were defined as cross-reactive. CDR3 homology was assessed with Levenshtein distances (stringdist) and unrooted phylogenetic trees (ape) in R version 3.6.1. TCRdb cleaned the public reads at Q25 with fastp, built clones with MiXCR and kept in-frame beta chains. Entries that share a CDR3 protein sequence are merged under the most common genes and DNA. The V and J calls come from TCRdb's annotation, not from the publication. This sample gives approximately 12,000 distinct CDR3 sequences in total; more than 30% of them show up just once. 20% to 25% of the sample is held by the ten biggest clonotypes.

The sequencing sample was made of cultured CD4+ T cells from blood. The clonotype was recovered from a human donor with COVID-19. This chain is built from TRBV6-2 or TRBV6-3 and TRBJ2-3; tentative D gene TRBD2, with 6 bases matching. The CDR3 reads CASSYGGIGSTDTQYF. Here is the DNA: TGTGCCAGCAGTTACGGGGGGATCGGAAGCACAGATACGCAGTATTTT.